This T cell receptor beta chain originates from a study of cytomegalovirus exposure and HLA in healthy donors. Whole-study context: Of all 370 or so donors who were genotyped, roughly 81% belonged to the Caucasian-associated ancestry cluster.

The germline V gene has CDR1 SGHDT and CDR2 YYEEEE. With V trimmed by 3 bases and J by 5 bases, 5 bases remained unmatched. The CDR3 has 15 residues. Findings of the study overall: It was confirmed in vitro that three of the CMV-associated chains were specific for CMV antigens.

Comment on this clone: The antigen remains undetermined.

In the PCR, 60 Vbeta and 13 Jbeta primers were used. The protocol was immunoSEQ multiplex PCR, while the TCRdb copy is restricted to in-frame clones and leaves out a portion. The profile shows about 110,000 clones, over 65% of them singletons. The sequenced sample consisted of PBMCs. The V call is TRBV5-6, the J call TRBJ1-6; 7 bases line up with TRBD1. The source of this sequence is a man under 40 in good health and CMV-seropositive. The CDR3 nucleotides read TGTGCCAGCAGCTCAGACAGGGTCGATAATTCACCCCTCCACTTT. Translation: CASSSDRVDNSPLHF.